Sequencing of this T cell receptor beta chain was carried out in a study of blood T cell repertoires in COVID-19. Study as a whole: Acute-phase and convalescent COVID-19 samples originated in the United States, Italy and Spain.

Per the study methods: Reference gene primer amplification yielded estimated nucleated cell counts. Assay used: immunoSEQ multiplex PCR; TCRdb lists only in-frame clones, some missing. V and J calls and clone size are those listed in that table; D and trimming were worked out from the DNA. The sample has around 250,000 clones, over 75% seen once. The V gene's germline CDR1 is SGHRS and CDR2 YFSETQ. CDR3 length: 16 amino acids. V lost 4 bases and J lost 3; bases outside the gene matches: 12. In assigning cohorts, the study relied on participant-reported clinical history. Recovered Cohort 3 donors showed two negative PCRs, clearance, or symptom resolution.

V gene TRBV5-1 combines with J gene TRBJ2-5; TRBD1 agrees at 7 bases. The TCR comes from a woman aged 45-59 years who had recovered from COVID-19. The sample comprised PBMCs or T cells enriched from blood (not recorded which). CDR3 loop: CASSRYPGTAKETQYF. The DNA for the CDR3 is TGCGCCAGCAGCCGATACCCCGGGACAGCTAAAGAGACCCAGTACTTC.